This T cell receptor (beta chain) stems from a study of T cells in localized non-small cell lung cancer. Findings and caveats of the study: Uninvolved adjacent lung had more T cell clonality than any other tissue, topping tumor. Adjacent lung exhibited a median of about 50 among the 100 most abundant tumor clones. Overall survival was longer when the density of T cells in the blood was higher. Heterogeneity is still possible, as just one tumor region was sequenced.

Deletions cut 6 bases from V and 0 bases from J, with 12 bases between. CDR1 and CDR2 (germline): MNHEY, SVGAGI. The CDR3 runs to 15 residues. This clone was seen a handful of times. As yet, its antigen is unknown. Repertoires were generated with immunoSEQ multiplex PCR, while TCRdb's copy carries only in-frame clones and drops some. Of approximately 5,400 clones listed, 85% are singletons. The sequences come from PBMCs, collected before any cancer treatment. The TCR was taken from a woman aged 40-69 years with stage II lung adenocarcinoma. The rearrangement joins TRBV6-5 to TRBJ1-5; D unclear. CDR3 region: CASSETLNSNQPQHF. DNA for the CDR3: TGTGCCAGCAGCGAGACACTAAATAGCAATCAGCCCCAGCATTTT.